Following are 23 T cell receptor beta chains from one sample sequenced in a study of blood T cell repertoires in COVID-19. Sequencing was performed with immunoSEQ multiplex PCR; in TCRdb, only in-frame clones are kept and a portion is missing. The profile covers 310,000 or so clones, with about 91% appearing a single time and approximately 9.4% taken by the ten largest. Sequencing was performed on peripheral blood. These receptors all stem from a man between 25 and 39 years old with COVID-19, enrolled during active disease.

The chain uses TRBV5-1 and TRBJ1-1; a possible D gene is TRBD1 (5 bases). The V end was cut by 1 base, the J end by 8 bases, with 15 bases between. This CDR3 contains 14 residues. The V gene's germline CDR1 is SGHRS and CDR2 YFSETQ. CDR3 nucleotide sequence: TGCGCCAGCAGCTTGCTCGGGACCGGGGGGGAAGCTTTCTTT. This translates into CASSLLGTGGEAFF.

The rearrangement links TRBV9 to TRBJ2-7; 9 nucleotides align to TRBD1. The germline V gene encodes CDR1 SGDLS and CDR2 YYNGEE. The CDR3 spans 15 residues. The trim removed 2 bases at V and 2 bases at J, leaving 5 bases unmatched. The CDR3 coding sequence is TGTGCCAGCAGCGTGACAGGGGGAGGCCCCTACGAGCAGTACTTC. The encoded protein is CASSVTGGGPYEQYF. Together with reference TRBV9 and TRBJ2-7, the CDR3 gives the full variable domain: DSGVTQTPKHLITATGQRVTLRCSPRSGDLSVYWYQQSLDQGLQFLIQYYNGEERAKGNILERFSAQQFPDLHSELNLSSLELGDSALYFCASSVTGGGPYEQYFGPGTRLTVT.

The genes are TRBV19 and TRBJ2-1; maybe TRBD1 (6 bases). V was cut by 10 bases and J by 4 bases, with 20 bases left in between. From germline, CDR1 is LNHDA and CDR2 SQIVND (reference sequence). CDR3 length: 15 residues. The chain's CDR3 is CATDRTQGSYNEQFF. The CDR3 DNA is TGTGCCACCGATCGGACCCAGGGGTCGTACAATGAGCAGTTCTTC.

The V and J genes are TRBV19 and TRBJ2-5; 11 nucleotides agree with TRBD2. The trim removed 6 bases at V and 5 bases at J, leaving 5 bases unmatched. This CDR3 spans 14 amino acids. Per the germline V gene, CDR1 is LNHDA and CDR2 is SQIVND (reference sequence). The CDR3: CASSGLAGEETQYF. The CDR3 DNA reads TGTGCCAGTAGCGGACTAGCGGGCGAGGAGACCCAGTACTTC. Looking up the rest from reference TRBV19 and TRBJ2-5 gives the full variable domain: DGGITQSPKYLFRKEGQNVTLSCEQNLNHDAMYWYRQDPGQGLRLIYYSQIVNDFQKGDIAEGYSVSREKKESFPLTVTSAQKNPTAFYLCASSGLAGEETQYFGPGTRLLVL.

V gene TRBV7-8 combines with J gene TRBJ2-7; possible D gene TRBD1, 6 bases. Germline V gives CDR1 SGHVS, CDR2 FQNEAQ. Trimming cost V 5 bases and J 6 bases, with 17 bases left between them. The CDR3 extends over 14 amino acids. The CDR3 here is CASSPALTGFEQYF. The CDR3 DNA reads as TGTGCCAGCAGCCCCGCACTCACAGGGTTCGAGCAGTACTTC.

Remarks on this clone: The same CDR3 is also encoded by other DNA sequences in this sample. V is TRBV5-1 and J is TRBJ2-3; TRBD2 aligns across 10 bases. CDR3 length: 16 amino acids. From germline, CDR1 is SGHRS and CDR2 YFSETQ. With 4 bases clipped from V and 2 bases from J, the junction kept 7 bases outside the gene matches. The CDR3 protein is CASSLLAGGLTDTQYF. In nucleotides, the CDR3 is TGCGCCAGCAGCCTGTTAGCGGGGGGACTCACAGATACGCAGTATTTT.

The V call is TRBV7-9, the J call TRBJ1-1; the D gene is possibly TRBD1 (5 bases). Germline CDR1 is SEHNR and CDR2 is FQNEAQ (reference sequence). With 5 bases removed from V and 6 bases from J, the gap between germline ends came to 16 bases. The CDR3 covers 14 residues. CDR3 sequence (DNA): TGTGCCAGCAGCACGACAGCTCCTGGGGCTGAAGCTTTCTTT. It encodes CASSTTAPGAEAFF.

CDR3 in amino acids: CAWSGGDEQYF. In nucleotides, the CDR3 is TGTGCCTGGAGTGGGGGGGACGAGCAGTACTTC. The V gene is TRBV30, the J gene TRBJ2-7; D might be TRBD2 (6 bases). Germline CDR1 is GTSNPN and CDR2 is SVGIG (reference sequence). The V end lost 1 base, the J end lost 5 bases, and 6 bases lay between the germline ends. This CDR3 has 11 residues.

The chain couples TRBV3-1 (or the pseudogene TRBV3-2) to TRBJ1-3, with 8 bases lining up with TRBD1. Germline lookup yields CDR1 LGHDT and CDR2 YNNKEL (reference sequence). The CDR3 covers 15 residues. V was pared by 4 bases and J by 4 bases, with 6 bases of the junction left unmatched. CDR3 nucleotide sequence: TGTGCCAGCAGCCCCTCAACAGGGGGAGGAAACACCATATATTTT. It is translated as CASSPSTGGGNTIYF.

The V call is TRBV6-5, the J call TRBJ2-7; TRBD2 is a possible D gene (7 bases). V lost 6 bases and J 5 bases, leaving 17 bases between the germline ends. CDR1 MNHEY and CDR2 SVGAGI come from the germline V gene. The CDR3 has 14 amino acids. The CDR3 nucleotides read TGTGCCAGCAGCCGAGGGGGGGTTAAGGACGAGCAGTACTTC. It is translated as CASSRGGVKDEQYF.

The rearrangement joins TRBV24-1 to TRBJ2-7; 10 bases line up with TRBD2. Germline V gene data show CDR1 as KGHDR and CDR2 as SFDVKD. The CDR3 runs to 17 residues. Losses at the gene ends were 1 base for V and 2 bases for J; bases not matched to a gene: 7. CDR3 protein: CATSDFSQAGGTYEQYF. CDR3 bases: TGTGCCACCAGTGATTTTAGTCAAGCGGGAGGGACCTACGAGCAGTACTTC.

The chain employs TRBV30 and TRBJ1-5; TRBD1 agrees at 8 bases. V gave up 3 bases and J gave up 11 bases; unmatched junction bases: 6. Per germline, CDR1 GTSNPN and CDR2 SVGIG (reference sequence). The length of the CDR3 is 12 residues. The CDR3 reads CAWRDTTGAQHF. CDR3 DNA sequence: TGTGCCTGGAGGGACACGACAGGGGCCCAGCATTTT.

The chain links TRBV19 to TRBJ1-5; TRBD1 matches 10 bases. This CDR3 has 16 amino acids. The V and J ends lost 5 bases and 4 bases, in that order; junction bases with no gene match: 8. Germline assignment: CDR1 LNHDA and CDR2 SQIVND (reference sequence). In DNA form, the CDR3 reads TGTGCCAGTAGTCTCGACAGGGGGCAGACGAATCAGCCCCAGCATTTT. Its translation: CASSLDRGQTNQPQHF.

This chain joins TRBV9 and TRBJ2-2; TRBD1 matches at 10 bases. The CDR3 loop spans 15 amino acids. J lost 4 bases, V lost 7 bases, and 7 bases had no gene match. The V gene's germline CDR1 is SGDLS and CDR2 YYNGEE. The CDR3 nucleotides are TGTGCCAGCGAACCAGGGACAGGGGTCACCGGGGAGCTGTTTTTT. Its translation is CASEPGTGVTGELFF.

V and J are TRBV6-6 and TRBJ1-2, with D possibly matching TRBD1 (6 bases). The CDR3 runs 15 residues. In germline, CDR1 is MNHNY, CDR2 SVGAGI (reference sequence). V shed 4 bases and J shed 7 bases, with 19 bases lying between them. DNA for the CDR3: TGTGCCAGCAGTTCTGGCAGGGGAAGGTTTGCTGGCTACACCTTC. Its translation: CASSSGRGRFAGYTF.

The chain carries TRBV19 and TRBJ1-6; 11 bases are shared with TRBD1. Germline V gives CDR1 LNHDA, CDR2 SQIVND (reference sequence). V lost 2 bases and J lost 8; bases outside the gene matches: 5. The CDR3 spans 16 residues. CDR3 amino acids: CASSISGTGGYSPLHF. In DNA, the CDR3 is TGTGCCAGTAGTATAAGTGGGACAGGGGGTTATTCACCCCTCCACTTT.

The chain combines TRBV7-2 with TRBJ2-6; 7 nucleotides agree with TRBD1. Trimming cost V 5 bases and J 3 bases; bases outside gene matches: 4. The CDR3 extends over 15 amino acids. Germline CDR1 reads SGHTA; CDR2 reads FQGNSA. The chain's CDR3 is CASSADRDGANVLTF. The CDR3, as DNA: TGTGCCAGCAGCGCTGACAGGGATGGGGCCAACGTCCTGACTTTC.

The sample holds a few counts of this clone. The V and J genes are TRBV4-2 and TRBJ1-2; D is undetermined. CDR1 is LGHNA and CDR2 is YNFKEQ in the germline V gene. There are 14 residues in the CDR3. The ends were cut back, 1 base at V and 3 bases at J, with 9 bases in the middle. CDR3 in DNA: TGTGCCAGCAGCCAAGCGGGATCCCACTATGGCTACACCTTC. Encoded protein: CASSQAGSHYGYTF.

The J gene is TRBJ2-1, the V gene TRBV10-3; 11 nucleotides agree with TRBD2. V shed 6 bases, J shed 5 bases, and the junction held 6 bases outside the gene matches. Germline V gene lookup returns CDR1 ENHRY and CDR2 SYGVKD. The CDR3 is 15 amino acids. The CDR3 sequence: CAIRFGLAGHNEQFF. The CDR3 nucleotides are TGTGCCATCAGGTTTGGACTAGCGGGTCACAATGAGCAGTTCTTC.

The genes are TRBV28 and TRBJ2-7, with TRBD1 matching over 11 bases. Unmatched junction bases numbered 8, after V lost 1 base and J lost 6 bases. CDR1 and CDR2 (germline): MDHEN, SYDVKM. This CDR3 has 16 residues. The chain's CDR3 is CASSLFPGQGAAEQYF. The CDR3, as DNA: TGTGCCAGCAGTTTATTCCCTGGACAGGGGGCAGCCGAGCAGTACTTC.

In regard to this clone: The limits of the CDR3 on the DNA are not certain, so only TCRdb's listed CDR3 is given. The chain uses TRBV28 and TRBJ2-2; the D call of TRBD2 is as the table states it, not checked on the DNA. Germline CDR1 MDHEN, CDR2 SYDVKM. The CDR3 region is 12 residues in length, termini included. The CDR3 loop reads CASSPPSRSCFF.

The chain joins TRBV23-1 to TRBJ1-2; a possible D gene is TRBD1 (6 bases). TRBV23-1 is flagged as an ORF with uncertain function. V gave up 3 bases and J gave up 6 bases, with 11 bases separating them. The CDR3 covers 13 residues. The CDR3 protein is CASSHPPGDGYTF. The CDR3 DNA follows: TGCGCCAGCAGTCACCCGCCAGGGGATGGCTACACCTTC.

This clone is medium-sized. CDR3 sequence reads: CASSGLQVFEGYTF. Here the CDR3 DNA reads TGTGCCAGCAGCGGACTGCAGGTCTTTGAAGGCTACACCTTC. This chain uses TRBV14 with TRBJ1-2; D not certain. V was clipped by 5 bases and J by 8 bases, with 18 bases between them. Germline loops: CDR1 SGHDN, CDR2 FVKESK. This CDR3 has 14 amino acids.